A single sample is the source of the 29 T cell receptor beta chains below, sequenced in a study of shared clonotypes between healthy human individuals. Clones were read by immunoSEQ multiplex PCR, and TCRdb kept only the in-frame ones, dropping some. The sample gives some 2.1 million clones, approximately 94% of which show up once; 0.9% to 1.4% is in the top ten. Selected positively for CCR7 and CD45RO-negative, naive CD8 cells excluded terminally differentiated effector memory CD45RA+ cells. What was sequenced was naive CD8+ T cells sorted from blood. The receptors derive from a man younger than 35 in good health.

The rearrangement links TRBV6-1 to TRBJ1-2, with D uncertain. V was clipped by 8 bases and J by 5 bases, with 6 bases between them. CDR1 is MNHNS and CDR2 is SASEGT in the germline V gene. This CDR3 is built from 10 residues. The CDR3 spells CASREYGYTF. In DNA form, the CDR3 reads TGTGCCAGCCGAGAGTATGGCTACACCTTC.

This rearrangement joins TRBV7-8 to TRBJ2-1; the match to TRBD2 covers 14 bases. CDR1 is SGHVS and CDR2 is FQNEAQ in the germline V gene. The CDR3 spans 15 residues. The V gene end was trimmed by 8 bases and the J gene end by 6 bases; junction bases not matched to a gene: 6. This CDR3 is CASVRLAGGPNEQFF. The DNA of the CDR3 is TGTGCCAGCGTTCGACTAGCGGGAGGGCCCAATGAGCAGTTCTTC.

CDR3 nucleotide sequence: TGTGCCAGCAGCGGGGGGACAGGGATCGACGAGCAGTACTTC. It translates to CASSGGTGIDEQYF. The chain joins TRBV9 to TRBJ2-7; 9 bases are a match to TRBD1. V was clipped by 3 bases and J by 5 bases; unmatched bases: 6. Looked up from germline, CDR1 is SGDLS and CDR2 is YYNGEE. The CDR3 consists of 14 residues.

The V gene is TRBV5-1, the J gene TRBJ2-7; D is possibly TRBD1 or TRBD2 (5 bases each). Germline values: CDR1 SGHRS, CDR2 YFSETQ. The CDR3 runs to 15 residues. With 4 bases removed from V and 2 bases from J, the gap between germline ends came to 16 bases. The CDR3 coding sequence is TGCGCCAGCAGCCCGACCGGGACGGGCCCCTACGAGCAGTACTTC. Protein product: CASSPTGTGPYEQYF.

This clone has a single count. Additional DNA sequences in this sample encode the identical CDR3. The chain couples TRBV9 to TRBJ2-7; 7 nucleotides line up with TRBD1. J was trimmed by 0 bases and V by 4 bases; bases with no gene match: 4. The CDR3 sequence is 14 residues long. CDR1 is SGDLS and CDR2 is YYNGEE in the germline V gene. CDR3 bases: TGTGCCAGCAGCCCCGGGGACAGCTCCTACGAGCAGTACTTC. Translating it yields CASSPGDSSYEQYF.

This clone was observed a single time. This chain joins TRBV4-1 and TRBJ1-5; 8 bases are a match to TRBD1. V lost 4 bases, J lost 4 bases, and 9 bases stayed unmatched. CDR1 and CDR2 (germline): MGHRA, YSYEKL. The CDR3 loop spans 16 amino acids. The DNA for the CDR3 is TGCGCCAGCAGCCCTCAGACAGGGGCACTAAATCAGCCCCAGCATTTT. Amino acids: CASSPQTGALNQPQHF.

The CDR3 DNA reads as TGTGCCAGCAGTTTACGCACAGGGCACGAGCAGTACTTC. This encodes CASSLRTGHEQYF. The chain has TRBV27 and TRBJ2-7; D is perhaps TRBD1 (6 bases). Trimming pared 2 bases from V and 5 bases from J, leaving 10 bases between. Germline assignment: CDR1 MNHEY and CDR2 SMNVEV (reference sequence). The CDR3 has 13 residues.

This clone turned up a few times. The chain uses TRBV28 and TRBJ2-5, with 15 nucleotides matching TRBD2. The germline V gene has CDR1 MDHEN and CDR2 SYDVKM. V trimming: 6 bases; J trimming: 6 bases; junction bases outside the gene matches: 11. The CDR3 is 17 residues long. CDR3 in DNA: TGTGCCAGCAGCCCTGGACTAGCGGGAGGGCCGGTAAAGACCCAGTACTTC. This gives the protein CASSPGLAGGPVKTQYF.

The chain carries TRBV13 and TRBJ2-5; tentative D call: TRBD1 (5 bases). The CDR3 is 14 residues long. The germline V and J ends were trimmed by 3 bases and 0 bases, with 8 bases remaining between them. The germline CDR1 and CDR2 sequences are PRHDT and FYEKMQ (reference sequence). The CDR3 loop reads CASSFRTHQETQYF. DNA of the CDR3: TGTGCCAGCAGCTTCCGGACACACCAAGAGACCCAGTACTTC. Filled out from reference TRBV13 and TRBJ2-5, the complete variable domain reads AAGVIQSPRHLIKEKRETATLKCYPIPRHDTVYWYQQGPGQDPQFLISFYEKMQSDKGSIPDRFSAQQFSDYHSELNMSSLELGDSALYFCASSFRTHQETQYFGPGTRLLVL.

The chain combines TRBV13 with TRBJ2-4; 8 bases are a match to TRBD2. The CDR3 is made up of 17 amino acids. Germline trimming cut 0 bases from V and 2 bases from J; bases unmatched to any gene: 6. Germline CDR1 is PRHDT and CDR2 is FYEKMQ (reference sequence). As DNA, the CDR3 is TGTGCCAGCAGCTTAGGGGTCGCGGGGGGAACCAAAAACATTCAGTACTTC. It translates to CASSLGVAGGTKNIQYF.

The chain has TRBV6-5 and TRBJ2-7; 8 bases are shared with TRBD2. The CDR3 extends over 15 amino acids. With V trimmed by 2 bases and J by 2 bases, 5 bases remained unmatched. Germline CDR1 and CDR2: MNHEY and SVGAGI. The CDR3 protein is CASSYGAGETYEQYF. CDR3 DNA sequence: TGTGCCAGCAGTTACGGAGCGGGAGAGACCTACGAGCAGTACTTC.

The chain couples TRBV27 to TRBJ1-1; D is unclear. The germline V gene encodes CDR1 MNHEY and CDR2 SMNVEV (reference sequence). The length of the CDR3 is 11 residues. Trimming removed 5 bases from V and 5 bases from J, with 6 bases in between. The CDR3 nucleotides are TGTGCCAGCAGTGTGGGGACTGAAGCTTTCTTT. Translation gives CASSVGTEAFF.

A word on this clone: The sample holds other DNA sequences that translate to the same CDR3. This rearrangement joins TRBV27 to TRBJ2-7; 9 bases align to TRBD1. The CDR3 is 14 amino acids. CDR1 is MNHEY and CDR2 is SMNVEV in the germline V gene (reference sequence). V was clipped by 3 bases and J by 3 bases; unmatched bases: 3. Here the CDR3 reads CASSFSGQGYEQYF. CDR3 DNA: TGTGCCAGCAGTTTTTCGGGACAGGGCTACGAGCAGTACTTC.

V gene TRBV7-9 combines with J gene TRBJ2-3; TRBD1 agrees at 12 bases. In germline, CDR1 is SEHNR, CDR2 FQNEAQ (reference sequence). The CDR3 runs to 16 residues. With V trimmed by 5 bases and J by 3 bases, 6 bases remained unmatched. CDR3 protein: CASSPGTGGDTDTQYF. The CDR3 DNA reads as TGTGCCAGCAGCCCCGGGACAGGGGGCGATACAGATACGCAGTATTTT.

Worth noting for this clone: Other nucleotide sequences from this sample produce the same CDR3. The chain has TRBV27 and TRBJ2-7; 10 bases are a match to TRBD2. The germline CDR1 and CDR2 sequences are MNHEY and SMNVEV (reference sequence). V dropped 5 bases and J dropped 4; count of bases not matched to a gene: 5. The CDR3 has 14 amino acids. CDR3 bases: TGTGCCAGCAGTCCCCGGACTAGCGGATACGAGCAGTACTTC. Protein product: CASSPRTSGYEQYF.

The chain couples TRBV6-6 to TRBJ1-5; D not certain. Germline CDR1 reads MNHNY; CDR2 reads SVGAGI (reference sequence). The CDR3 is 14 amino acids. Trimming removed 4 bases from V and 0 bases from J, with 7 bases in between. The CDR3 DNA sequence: TGTGCCAGCAGTTCGTGGGGTAGCAATCAGCCCCAGCATTTT. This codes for CASSSWGSNQPQHF.

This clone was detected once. CDR3 in DNA: TGTGCCAGTACCACAGATCGGGACAGGGGCGTTTGGAACACCGGGGAGCTGTTTTTT. Amino acids: CASTTDRDRGVWNTGELFF. The J gene is TRBJ2-2, the V gene TRBV19, with 10 bases matching TRBD1. The CDR3 spans 19 residues. The ends lost 7 bases at V and 1 base at J; junction bases unmatched: 15. Germline V gene lookup returns CDR1 LNHDA and CDR2 SQIVND (reference sequence).

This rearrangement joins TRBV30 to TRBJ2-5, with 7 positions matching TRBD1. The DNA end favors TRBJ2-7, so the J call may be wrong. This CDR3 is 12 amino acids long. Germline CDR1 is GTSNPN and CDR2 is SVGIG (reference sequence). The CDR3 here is CATGQSTSEQYF. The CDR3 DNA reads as TGTGCCACGGGACAGTCCACCTCCGAGCAGTACTTC.

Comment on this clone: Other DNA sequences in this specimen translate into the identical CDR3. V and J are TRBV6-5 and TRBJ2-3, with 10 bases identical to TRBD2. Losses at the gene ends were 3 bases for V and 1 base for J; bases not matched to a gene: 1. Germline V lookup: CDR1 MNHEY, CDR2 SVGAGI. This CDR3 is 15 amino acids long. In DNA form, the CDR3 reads TGTGCCAGCAGTTATCTAGCGGGAGGCACAGATACGCAGTATTTT. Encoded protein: CASSYLAGGTDTQYF.

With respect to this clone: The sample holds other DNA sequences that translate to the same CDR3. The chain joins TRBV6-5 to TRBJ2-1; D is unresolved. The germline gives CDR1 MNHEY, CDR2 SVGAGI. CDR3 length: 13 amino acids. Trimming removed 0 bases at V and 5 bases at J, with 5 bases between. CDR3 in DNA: TGTGCCAGCAGTTACTCGGCAAACAATGAGCAGTTCTTC. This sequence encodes CASSYSANNEQFF.

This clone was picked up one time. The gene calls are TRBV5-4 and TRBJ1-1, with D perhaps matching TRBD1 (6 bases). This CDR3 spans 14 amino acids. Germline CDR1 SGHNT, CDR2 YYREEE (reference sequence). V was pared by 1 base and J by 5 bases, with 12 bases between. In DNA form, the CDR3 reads TGTGCCAGCAGCTTGCAGGGGTGGGAGACTGAAGCTTTCTTT. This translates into CASSLQGWETEAFF.

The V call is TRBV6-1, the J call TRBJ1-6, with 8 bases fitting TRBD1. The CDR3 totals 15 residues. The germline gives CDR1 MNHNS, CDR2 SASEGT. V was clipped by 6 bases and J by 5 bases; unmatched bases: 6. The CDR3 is CASSLGQGHNSPLHF. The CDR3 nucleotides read TGTGCCAGCAGCCTCGGACAGGGCCATAATTCACCCCTCCACTTT.

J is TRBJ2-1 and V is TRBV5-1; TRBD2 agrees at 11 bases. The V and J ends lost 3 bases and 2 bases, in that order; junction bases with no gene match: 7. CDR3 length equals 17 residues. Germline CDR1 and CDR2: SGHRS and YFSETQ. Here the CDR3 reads CASSWGLAGGAYNEQFF. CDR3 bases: TGCGCCAGCAGCTGGGGTCTAGCGGGGGGAGCCTACAATGAGCAGTTCTTC.

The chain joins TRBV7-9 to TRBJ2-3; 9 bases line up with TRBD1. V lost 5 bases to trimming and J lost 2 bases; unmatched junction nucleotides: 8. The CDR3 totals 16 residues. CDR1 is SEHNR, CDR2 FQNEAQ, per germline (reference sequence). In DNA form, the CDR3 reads TGTGCCAGCAGCCGGGCACAGGGGGCGCCCACAGATACGCAGTATTTT. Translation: CASSRAQGAPTDTQYF.

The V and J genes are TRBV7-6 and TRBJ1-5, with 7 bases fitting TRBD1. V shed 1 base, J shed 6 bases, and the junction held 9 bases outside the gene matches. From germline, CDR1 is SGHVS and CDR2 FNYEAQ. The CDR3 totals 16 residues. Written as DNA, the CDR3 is TGTGCCAGCAGCTTAGGGCCAGGGGGATTAGGTCAGCCCCAGCATTTT. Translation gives CASSLGPGGLGQPQHF.

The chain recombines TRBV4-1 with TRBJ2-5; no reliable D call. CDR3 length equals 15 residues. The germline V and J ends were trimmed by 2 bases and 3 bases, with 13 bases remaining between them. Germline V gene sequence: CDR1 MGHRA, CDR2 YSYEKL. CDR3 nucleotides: TGCGCCAGCAGCCAAATTTCTCCGACCGAAGAGACCCAGTACTTC. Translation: CASSQISPTEETQYF.

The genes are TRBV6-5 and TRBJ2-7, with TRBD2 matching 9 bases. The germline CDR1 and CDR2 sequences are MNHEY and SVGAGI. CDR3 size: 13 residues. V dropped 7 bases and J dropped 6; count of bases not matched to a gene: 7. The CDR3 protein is CASTAGGLGEQYF. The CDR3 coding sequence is TGTGCCAGCACAGCGGGAGGACTCGGCGAGCAGTACTTC.

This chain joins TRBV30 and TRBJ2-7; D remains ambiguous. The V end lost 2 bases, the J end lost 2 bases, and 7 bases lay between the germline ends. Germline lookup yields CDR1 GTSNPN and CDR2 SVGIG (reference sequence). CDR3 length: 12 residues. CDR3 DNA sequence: TGTGCCTGGAGTAGGGTCCCCTACGAGCAGTACTTC. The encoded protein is CAWSRVPYEQYF.

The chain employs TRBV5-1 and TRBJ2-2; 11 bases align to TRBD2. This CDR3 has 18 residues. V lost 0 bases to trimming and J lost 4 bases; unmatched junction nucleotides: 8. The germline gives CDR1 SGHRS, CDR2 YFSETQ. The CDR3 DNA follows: TGCGCCAGCAGCTTGGTTCGGGCTAGCGGGAGGTCCACCGGGGAGCTGTTTTTT. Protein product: CASSLVRASGRSTGELFF.